This T cell receptor (beta chain) comes out of a study of cytomegalovirus exposure and HLA in healthy donors. Clones were read by immunoSEQ multiplex PCR, and TCRdb kept only the in-frame ones, dropping some. The table records fewer than 200,000 clones, around nine tenths of them present only once. Points from the study as a whole: Subsequent analysis found a tendency for first-cohort TCR clusters to co-occur within the 100 to 150 validation repertoires.

Points on this clone: The antigen is not known.

This CDR3 region has 18 residues. CDR1 and CDR2 (germline): SGHAT, FQNNGV. Trimming stripped 1 base from V and 6 bases from J, with 24 bases between. The V and J genes are TRBV11-2 and TRBJ1-2; possibly TRBD1 for D (6 bases). The sample comprised PBMCs. The receptor comes from a woman aged 25 to 39 in good health and CMV-seronegative. The chain's CDR3 is CASSLGTLRGGHLDGYTF. As DNA, the CDR3 is TGTGCCAGCAGCTTAGGGACGTTGAGGGGGGGGCATCTAGATGGCTACACCTTC.